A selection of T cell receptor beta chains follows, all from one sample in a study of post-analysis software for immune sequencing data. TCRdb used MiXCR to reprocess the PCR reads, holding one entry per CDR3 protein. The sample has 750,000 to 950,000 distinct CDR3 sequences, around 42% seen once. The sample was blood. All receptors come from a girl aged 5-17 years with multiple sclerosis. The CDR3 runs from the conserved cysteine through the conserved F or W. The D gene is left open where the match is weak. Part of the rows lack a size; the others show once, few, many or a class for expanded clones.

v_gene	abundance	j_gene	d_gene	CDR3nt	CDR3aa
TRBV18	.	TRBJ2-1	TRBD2	TGTGCCAGCTCACCACCGTGGGGCGAGCGGGAGAATGAGCAGTTCTTC	CASSPPWGERENEQFF
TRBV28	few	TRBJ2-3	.	TGTGCCAGCAGTTTCGATCGATTCGGGAAGAGCACAGATACGCAGTATTTT	CASSFDRFGKSTDTQYF
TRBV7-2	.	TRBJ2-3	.	TGTGCCAGCAGCTTATCGGGCGCTCATAAGGGAGATACGCAGTATTTT	CASSLSGAHKGDTQYF
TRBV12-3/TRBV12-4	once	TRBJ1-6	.	TGTGCCAGCAGTTTTTTTGTGGGAGCTAGTTCACCCCTCCACTTT	CASSFFVGASSPLHF
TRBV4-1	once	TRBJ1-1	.	TGCGCCAGCAGCCAAGATCATCCCGGAGGGCCAGAAGCTTTCTTT	CASSQDHPGGPEAFF
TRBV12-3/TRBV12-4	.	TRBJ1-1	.	TGTGCCAGCAGTTTGAGCGTCAGGACAACTGAAGCTTTCTTT	CASSLSVRTTEAFF
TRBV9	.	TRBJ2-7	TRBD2	TGTGCCAGCAGCCCCCATAGCGGGACGGTCTACGAGCAGTACTTC	CASSPHSGTVYEQYF
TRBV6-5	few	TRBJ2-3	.	TGTGCCAGCAGTTACACCCTCGGACCCATCTATACGCAGTATTTT	CASSYTLGPIYTQYF
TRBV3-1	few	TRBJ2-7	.	TGTGCCACTTCGGGACATCTCTACGAGCAGTACTTC	CATSGHLYEQYF
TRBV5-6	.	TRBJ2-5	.	TGTGCCAGCAGCTTGAGGACGGTTCCCCTTAAGACCCAGTACTTC	CASSLRTVPLKTQYF
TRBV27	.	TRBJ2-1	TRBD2	TGTGCCAGCAGTCAAACAGCGGGAGAGCAGTTCTTC	CASSQTAGEQFF
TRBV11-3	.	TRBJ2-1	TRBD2	TGTGCCAGCAGCATCCTAGCGGGAGCGTACAATGAGCAGTTCTTC	CASSILAGAYNEQFF
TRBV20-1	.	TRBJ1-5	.	TGCAGTGCTAGAGGCCGGGGATCGGAGCCCCAGCATTTT	CSARGRGSEPQHF
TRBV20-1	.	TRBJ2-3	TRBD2	TGCAGTGCACACGACTTAGCGGGAGGACGCACAGATACGCAGTATTTT	CSAHDLAGGRTDTQYF
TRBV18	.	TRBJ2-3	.	TGTGCCAGCTCACCAGAACTAGGTCCGGATACGCAGTATTTT	CASSPELGPDTQYF
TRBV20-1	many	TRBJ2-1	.	TGCAGTGCTAGACCCCCCTCTGCCGGGCGCAATGAGCAGTTCTTC	CSARPPSAGRNEQFF
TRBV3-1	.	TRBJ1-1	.	TGTGCCAGCAGCCAAGACCGGGACCTCACTGAAGCTTTCTTT	CASSQDRDLTEAFF
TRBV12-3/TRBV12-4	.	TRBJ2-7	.	TGTGCCAGCAAGGGCAGGGAGACCCACGAGCAGTACTTC	CASKGRETHEQYF
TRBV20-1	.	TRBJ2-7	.	TGCAGTGGGTCGGGGCGCTACGAGCAGTACTTC	CSGSGRYEQYF
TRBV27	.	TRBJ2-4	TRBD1	TGTGCCAGCAGTTTAGAGGGGACAGGGGGCTCCCTAAAAAACATTCAGTACTTC	CASSLEGTGGSLKNIQYF
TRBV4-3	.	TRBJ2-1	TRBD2	TGCGCCAGCAGCCAAGTGAGCGGGAGGGGACAGTTCTTC	CASSQVSGRGQFF
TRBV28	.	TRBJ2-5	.	TGTGCCAGCAGTGCGGGACCCCAGGGGACCCAGTACTTC	CASSAGPQGTQYF
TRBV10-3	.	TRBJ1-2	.	TGTGCCATCAGTGAGTCCAGGGGCACTAACTATGGCCACACCTTC	CAISESRGTNYGHTF
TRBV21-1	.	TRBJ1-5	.	TGTGCCAGCAACTTGACAGTTAGCAATCAGCCCCAGCATTTT	CASNLTVSNQPQHF
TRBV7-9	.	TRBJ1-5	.	TGTGCCAGCAGCTCCCGACAGGAAAGCAATCAGCCCCAGCATTTT	CASSSRQESNQPQHF
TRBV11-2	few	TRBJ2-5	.	TGTGCCAGCAGCTTCTCTACACGGGAGACCCAGTACTTC	CASSFSTRETQYF
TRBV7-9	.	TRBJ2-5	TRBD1	TGTGCCAGCAGCTTAGCCGGACAGGTGGAGACCCAGTACTTC	CASSLAGQVETQYF
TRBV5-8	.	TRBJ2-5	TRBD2	TGTGCCAGCAGCGTGACCATGGGGGGGGGAGAGACCCAGTACTTC	CASSVTMGGGETQYF
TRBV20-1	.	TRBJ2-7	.	TGCAGTGCTAGAGATCAGGGGAGGGAGCAGTACTTC	CSARDQGREQYF
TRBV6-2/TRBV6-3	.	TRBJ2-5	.	TGTGCCAGCAGTTACACCTCGGGGGAAGAGACCCAGTACTTC	CASSYTSGEETQYF
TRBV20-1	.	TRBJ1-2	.	TGCAGTGCTAGAGCCGATGCGGGCACCCAAGGAGGGGGTGGCTACACCTTC	CSARADAGTQGGGGYTF
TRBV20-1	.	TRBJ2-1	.	TGCAGTGCTACCCTGGACGCGACCTACAATGAGCAGTTCTTC	CSATLDATYNEQFF
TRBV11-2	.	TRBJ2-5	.	TGTGCCAGCAGCTTAGACCCTTGGAAGGCAGAGACCCAGTACTTC	CASSLDPWKAETQYF
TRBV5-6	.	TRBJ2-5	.	TGTGCCAGCAGCTTGATAATGGCCCAAGAGACCCAGTACTTC	CASSLIMAQETQYF
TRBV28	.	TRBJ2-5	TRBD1	TGTGCCAGCAGTTGGGACAGAGGGACCCAGTACTTC	CASSWDRGTQYF
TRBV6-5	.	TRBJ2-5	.	TGTGCCAGCAGTTACTCCCCGCTGGGGGTGGCAGGGCCGCAAGAGACCCAGTACTTC	CASSYSPLGVAGPQETQYF
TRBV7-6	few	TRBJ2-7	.	TGTGCCAGCAGCGGAAAAGGGGGAAAACAGGTTTGGTACTTC	CASSGKGGKQVWYF
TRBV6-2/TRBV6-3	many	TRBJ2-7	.	TGTGCCAGCAGCGCGGCCTACGAGCAGTACTTC	CASSAAYEQYF
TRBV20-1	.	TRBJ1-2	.	TGCAGTGCTCGTAACTATGGCTACACCTTC	CSARNYGYTF
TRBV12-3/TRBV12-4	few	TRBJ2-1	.	TGTGCCAGCAGTTCTTCTACGGGGCATACCTACAATGAGCAGTTCTTC	CASSSSTGHTYNEQFF
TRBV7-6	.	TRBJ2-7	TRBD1	TGTGCCAGCAGCTTAGCTGGGGCAGGGGGCGGCGAGCAGTACTTC	CASSLAGAGGGEQYF
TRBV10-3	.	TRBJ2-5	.	TGTGCCATCAGTGAGTCTTGGGAGGAGACCCAGTACTTC	CAISESWEETQYF
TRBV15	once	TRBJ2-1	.	TGTGCCACCAGCAGAATCCTCTCCTACAATGAGCAGTTCTTC	CATSRILSYNEQFF
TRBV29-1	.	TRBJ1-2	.	TGCAGCGTTGAAGCGGGGCGGACTAACTATGGCTACACCTTC	CSVEAGRTNYGYTF
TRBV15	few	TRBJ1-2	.	TGTGCCACCAGCAGAGAGGCGGCCACTGGGGGCTACACCTTC	CATSREAATGGYTF
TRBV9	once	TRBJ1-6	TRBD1	TGTGCCAGCAGCGCAGGGACAGGGGATTCACCCCTCCACTTT	CASSAGTGDSPLHF
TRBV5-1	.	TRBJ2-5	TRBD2	TGCGCCAGCAGCCTCGCCGGGACTATGGTCGAGGCCCAGTACTTC	CASSLAGTMVEAQYF
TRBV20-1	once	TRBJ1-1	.	TGCAGTGCTAGGCCGGGGCTAACTGAAGCTTTCTTT	CSARPGLTEAFF
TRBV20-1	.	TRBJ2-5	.	TGCAGTGCTACTGCGATGGTCGAGACCCAGTACTTC	CSATAMVETQYF
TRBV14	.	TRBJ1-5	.	TGTGCCAGCAGCCCCGGGACAAATCAGCCCCAGCATTTT	CASSPGTNQPQHF
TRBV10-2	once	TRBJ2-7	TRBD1	TGCGCCAGCAGTCCCGACCGACAGGGTGCCTACGAGCAGTACTTC	CASSPDRQGAYEQYF
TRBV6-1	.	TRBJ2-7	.	TGTGCCAGCATCCCCCAACAGGGTTACTCCTACGAGCAGTACTTC	CASIPQQGYSYEQYF
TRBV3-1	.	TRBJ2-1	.	TGTGCCAGCAGCTCCGGGCGAGCATGGGGCAATGAGCAGTTCTTC	CASSSGRAWGNEQFF